This is a list of T cell receptor beta chains from one sample in a study of blood T cells in healthy people across ages. TCRdb re-called the 5' RACE reads through MiXCR, storing one row per CDR3 protein. The sample lists about 1,800,000 distinct CDR3 sequences; over 25% were seen once. Sequencing used blood. The receptors were gathered from a woman in her thirties in good health. Each CDR3 is given with its conserved first and last residue. A D gene is named only where the DNA matches it firmly. Clone size appears in some rows only: once, few, many, or a class for an expanded clone.

v_call	clone_size	d_call	j_call	cdr3_aa	cdr3_nt
TRBV12-5	-	-	TRBJ1-1	CASGSGLGTEAFF	TGTGCTAGTGGTTCAGGGCTGGGCACTGAAGCTTTCTTT
TRBV11-2	many	TRBD2	TRBJ2-3	CASSYGRTSGGESTDTQYF	TGTGCCAGCAGCTACGGGAGGACTAGCGGGGGAGAAAGCACAGATACGCAGTATTTT
TRBV20-1	few	TRBD2	TRBJ2-1	CSARAASGGYNEQFF	TGCAGTGCTAGAGCGGCTAGCGGGGGCTACAATGAGCAGTTCTTC
TRBV7-9	few	-	TRBJ2-7	CASSLRDYRGSHEQYF	TGTGCCAGCAGCCTCAGGGACTACAGGGGCTCCCACGAGCAGTACTTC
TRBV10-3	few	-	TRBJ1-3	CAIRGTQSGNTIYF	TGTGCCATCAGGGGCACCCAGTCTGGAAACACCATATATTTT
TRBV11-2	-	TRBD1	TRBJ2-1	CASSSIRGRTNEQFF	TGTGCCAGCAGCTCGATTAGGGGGCGCACCAATGAGCAGTTCTTC
TRBV12-3/TRBV12-4	-	-	TRBJ2-3	CASSSPRGETTDTQYF	TGTGCCAGCAGTTCCCCCCGGGGAGAGACCACAGATACGCAGTATTTT
TRBV28	few	-	TRBJ2-7	CASRSGSGEQYF	TGTGCCAGTAGGTCAGGGTCGGGCGAGCAGTACTTC
TRBV7-9	once	-	TRBJ1-1	CASSKKFNREGDTEAFF	TGTGCCAGCAGTAAGAAGTTCAACAGGGAAGGGGACACTGAAGCTTTCTTT
TRBV29-1	-	TRBD2	TRBJ2-1	CSVEDLRLAGDSEQFF	TGCAGCGTTGAAGATCTCAGGCTAGCGGGAGATAGTGAGCAGTTCTTC
TRBV7-3	-	-	TRBJ2-5	CASSFALATTQYF	TGTGCCAGCAGCTTTGCTTTAGCGACGACCCAGTACTTC
TRBV20-1	few	TRBD1	TRBJ2-5	CSASDRVRETQYF	TGCAGTGCGAGCGACAGGGTCCGGGAGACCCAGTACTTC
TRBV7-2	-	-	TRBJ2-7	CASSPPGHGFYEQYF	TGTGCCAGCAGCCCCCCGGGACATGGGTTTTACGAGCAGTACTTC
TRBV10-3	many	-	TRBJ1-2	CAIRASGGENPGYTF	TGTGCCATCAGGGCTTCGGGCGGAGAAAACCCCGGCTACACCTTC
TRBV19	-	-	TRBJ1-2	CASSTLGSVRAPRGYGYTF	TGTGCCAGTAGTACCCTAGGATCAGTTCGGGCTCCTCGCGGCTATGGCTACACCTTC
TRBV6-1	-	-	TRBJ2-5	CASSLNYQETQYF	TGTGCCAGCAGTTTGAACTACCAAGAGACCCAGTACTTC
TRBV15	few	-	TRBJ1-5	CATSREAIPQNSNQPQHF	TGTGCCACCAGCAGGGAAGCTATTCCCCAAAATAGCAATCAGCCCCAGCATTTT
TRBV5-6	few	TRBD2	TRBJ2-5	CASTYRGTSRQETQYF	TGTGCCAGCACTTACCGGGGGACTAGCAGACAAGAGACCCAGTACTTC
TRBV5-1	-	-	TRBJ1-1	CASSSGWGESTEAFF	TGCGCCAGCAGCTCGGGGTGGGGGGAGAGTACTGAAGCTTTCTTT
TRBV29-1	-	-	TRBJ1-4	CSVKDRPTNEKLFF	TGCAGCGTCAAAGACAGGCCAACTAATGAAAAACTGTTTTTT
TRBV6-1	-	TRBD2	TRBJ2-5	CASSPRWSTGGPSETQYF	TGTGCCAGCAGCCCCCGTTGGTCTACGGGAGGGCCCTCGGAGACCCAGTACTTC
TRBV11-1	-	TRBD2	TRBJ2-1	CASSAHPSLAGEGTKWVNEQFF	TGTGCCAGCAGCGCACACCCTTCACTAGCGGGAGAGGGTACAAAATGGGTGAATGAGCAGTTCTTC
TRBV3-1	-	-	TRBJ2-2	CASSQPSGTGELFF	TGTGCCAGCAGCCAGCCCTCGGGGACCGGGGAGCTGTTTTTT
TRBV20-1	-	TRBD1	TRBJ1-1	CSVLPGQGTSEAFF	TGCAGTGTCCTACCGGGACAGGGAACATCTGAAGCTTTCTTT
TRBV5-1	many	TRBD2	TRBJ2-7	CASSATSGGLEQYF	TGCGCCAGCAGCGCGACTAGCGGGGGCCTCGAGCAGTACTTC
TRBV20-1	-	TRBD2	TRBJ2-1	CSARGSGGSGEQFF	TGCAGTGCTAGGGGTAGCGGGGGCTCCGGTGAGCAGTTCTTC
TRBV5-1	few	-	TRBJ2-6	CASSLGAARGANVLTF	TGCGCCAGCAGCTTGGGTGCCGCTCGTGGGGCCAACGTCCTGACTTTC
TRBV14	few	-	TRBJ2-1	CASSRPGISYNEQFF	TGTGCCAGCAGCCGACCCGGGATCTCCTACAATGAGCAGTTCTTC
TRBV20-1	few	TRBD2	TRBJ2-1	CSARWTSGSHEQFF	TGCAGTGCTAGATGGACTAGCGGGAGCCATGAGCAGTTCTTC
TRBV28	-	-	TRBJ1-4	CASRPAGGLYEKLFF	TGTGCCAGCAGGCCTGCGGGGGGGCTGTATGAAAAACTGTTTTTT
TRBV20-1	-	-	TRBJ2-2	CSAPDSNTGELFF	TGCAGTGCTCCGGACTCTAACACCGGGGAGCTGTTTTTT
TRBV6-5	-	TRBD1	TRBJ2-3	CASSYFPGQGADLKRADTQYF	TGTGCCAGCAGTTACTTCCCCGGACAGGGGGCAGACCTTAAACGCGCAGATACGCAGTATTTT
TRBV7-6	-	-	TRBJ2-7	CASTPLGSPYEQYF	TGTGCCAGCACCCCTCTAGGCAGCCCCTACGAGCAGTACTTC
TRBV29-1	many	-	TRBJ1-4	CSVLPATNEKLFF	TGCAGCGTTTTACCCGCAACTAATGAAAAACTGTTTTTT
TRBV6-6	few	TRBD1	TRBJ2-7	CASSGGQLSSYEQYF	TGTGCCAGCAGTGGGGGACAGTTGAGCTCCTACGAGCAGTACTTC
TRBV18	few	TRBD1	TRBJ2-6	CASSPATGGGANVLTF	TGTGCCAGCTCACCAGCGACAGGGGGTGGGGCCAACGTCCTGACTTTC
TRBV20-1	once	-	TRBJ1-5	CSAGESRGNQPQHF	TGCAGTGCTGGGGAATCCCGGGGAAATCAGCCCCAGCATTTT
TRBV7-2	few	-	TRBJ2-1	CASSLVSGSPRVREQFF	TGTGCCAGCAGCTTAGTATCAGGTTCCCCAAGGGTGCGGGAGCAGTTCTTC
TRBV7-9	-	TRBD2	TRBJ2-1	CASAGTTNNEQFF	TGTGCCAGCGCCGGGACTACCAACAATGAGCAGTTCTTC
TRBV3-1	-	-	TRBJ1-1	CASSPAGGARNTEAFF	TGTGCCAGCAGCCCGGCCGGGGGGGCAAGGAACACTGAAGCTTTCTTT
TRBV4-1	few	TRBD1	TRBJ1-2	CASSQEQGPRVSYTF	TGCGCCAGCAGCCAAGAACAGGGGCCCAGAGTAAGCTACACCTTC
TRBV28	-	-	TRBJ2-5	CASSLAGKEETQYF	TGTGCCAGCAGTTTAGCAGGGAAGGAAGAGACCCAGTACTTC
TRBV12-3/TRBV12-4	-	TRBD1	TRBJ2-1	CASSEEDSGQDNEQVF	TGTGCCAGCAGTGAAGAAGACTCCGGACAGGACAATGAGCAGGTCTTC
TRBV21-1	few	-	TRBJ2-2	CASSIASGVPANTGELFF	TGTGCCAGCAGCATTGCTAGCGGAGTTCCCGCGAACACCGGGGAGCTGTTTTTT
TRBV15	-	TRBD1	TRBJ2-5	CATSSRLAGDRHQETQYF	TGTGCCACCAGCAGTCGACTGGCAGGGGACAGACACCAAGAGACCCAGTACTTC
TRBV7-2	many	-	TRBJ2-5	CASSPGGQTQETQYF	TGTGCCAGCAGCCCAGGCGGACAGACCCAAGAGACCCAGTACTTC
TRBV18	-	-	TRBJ1-2	CASSRGEGSENGYTF	TGTGCCAGCTCCCGAGGAGAGGGGTCGGAGAATGGCTACACCTTC
TRBV5-1	many	-	TRBJ1-4	CASSLAGDEKLFF	TGTGCCAGCAGCTTAGCAGGGGATGAAAAACTGTTTTTT
TRBV9	-	-	TRBJ2-2	CASSVGARGAGELFF	TGTGCCAGCAGCGTAGGTGCGCGGGGCGCAGGGGAGCTGTTTTTT
TRBV25-1	few	-	TRBJ2-1	CSSSGRGGEQFF	TGTTCCAGCAGCGGCAGGGGGGGTGAGCAGTTCTTC
TRBV9	-	TRBD1	TRBJ2-2	CASSVRDRATGELFF	TGTGCCAGCAGCGTCCGGGACAGGGCCACCGGGGAGCTGTTTTTT
TRBV9	few	-	TRBJ1-1	CASSVVGDTEAFF	TGTGCCAGCAGCGTAGTAGGGGACACTGAAGCTTTCTTT
TRBV11-2	-	-	TRBJ2-7	CASSLNQGREQYF	TGTGCCAGCAGCCTCAACCAGGGACGCGAGCAGTACTTC
TRBV12-3/TRBV12-4	few	-	TRBJ1-2	CASSTRQGNINYGYTF	TGTGCCAGCAGCACCCGACAAGGGAACATTAACTATGGCTACACCTTC
TRBV6-1	-	-	TRBJ1-2	CASTPKRRYSNYGYTF	TGTGCCAGCACCCCGAAGAGGAGGTACTCTAACTATGGCTACACCTTC
TRBV4-1	many	-	TRBJ2-7	CASSQPGRRREQYF	TGCGCCAGCAGCCAGCCGGGGAGGCGGCGCGAGCAGTACTTC
TRBV27	many	TRBD1	TRBJ1-1	CASSLNRGSTEAFF	TGTGCCAGCAGTTTAAACAGGGGGAGCACTGAAGCTTTCTTT